One and the same sample provided the 26 T cell receptor beta chains below, sequenced in a study of T-cell memory formation after mild COVID-19 (dated by TCRdb to the early 2020s). Libraries were prepared through 5' RACE. Instrument used: Illumina NovaSeq 6000. TCRdb itself trimmed the public reads at Q25 with fastp, ran MiXCR and retained productive beta chains. Here each entry gathers all rows of one CDR3 protein and keeps the most common genes and DNA. This sample has 270,000 or so distinct CDR3 sequences in its table, and about 20% of those were observed once. The top ten clonotypes cover more than 20% of the sample. Material for sequencing was PBMCs or a T cell subset sorted from them (not recorded which). The origin of the receptors is a man between 18 and 35 years old who had mild COVID-19 (a few samples of this study predate the infection). The sample titles of this study are shuffled in the database, so cell type and time point are left out; the donor was told from shared clones.

The chain links TRBV7-2 to TRBJ2-1, with 8 bases fitting TRBD2. V lost 6 bases and J lost 8; bases outside the gene matches: 0. Germline V gene lookup returns CDR1 SGHTA and CDR2 FQGNSA. The CDR3 totals 11 residues. CDR3 sequence reads: CASRTSDEQFF. The DNA for the CDR3 is TGTGCCAGCAGGACTAGCGATGAGCAGTTCTTC.

This clonotype has at least ten counts. The chain uses TRBV10-3 and TRBJ2-3; tentatively, D is TRBD2 (6 bases). The CDR3 is 13 residues long. Germline CDR1 and CDR2: ENHRY and SYGVKD. Trimming removed 6 bases from V and 2 bases from J, with 9 bases in between. The CDR3 sequence: CAISGGFTDTQYF. The CDR3 coding sequence is TGTGCCATCAGCGGGGGATTCACAGATACGCAGTATTTT.

The chain joins TRBV6-2 or TRBV6-3 to TRBJ2-7; TRBD2 aligns across 7 bases. CDR1 is MNHEY and CDR2 is SVGEGT in the germline V gene. The CDR3 is 14 amino acids. Unmatched junction bases numbered 13, after V lost 6 bases and J lost 8 bases. In nucleotides, the CDR3 is TGTGCCAGCAGCCCCGGAGCGGGGTGGCCGCAGCAGTACGTC. Encoded protein: CASSPGAGWPQQYV.

A few counts support this clonotype. The chain joins TRBV11-2 to TRBJ1-3; D gene unclear. This CDR3 spans 15 amino acids. The V end lost 1 base, the J end lost 0 bases, and 7 bases lay between the germline ends. Germline loops: CDR1 SGHAT, CDR2 FQNNGV. The CDR3, as DNA: TGTGCCAGCAGCTTAGTTCTTTTCTCTGGAAACACCATATATTTT. This translates into CASSLVLFSGNTIYF.

This clonotype was observed a few times. The chain employs TRBV29-1 and TRBJ2-1; D unresolved. The CDR3 has 12 amino acids. V dropped 0 bases and J dropped 4 bases, with 4 bases sitting between them. The germline gives CDR1 SQVTM, CDR2 ANQGSEA. The CDR3 nucleotides are TGCAGCGTTGAAGAAAGATACAATGAGCAGTTCTTC. This gives the protein CSVEERYNEQFF.

This sequence joins TRBV20-1 and TRBJ1-3, with a weak D call TRBD1 (5 bases). CDR1 and CDR2 from the germline V gene are DFQATT and SNEGSKA (reference sequence). The CDR3 has 15 residues. Trimming cost V 0 bases and J 4 bases, with 13 bases left between them. The CDR3 DNA reads as TGCAGTGCTAGAGATGGCGGGGGGTCAGGAAACACCATATATTTT. Encoded protein: CSARDGGGSGNTIYF.

This chain connects TRBV7-9 to TRBJ1-6; unclear D gene. Trimming shortened V by 6 bases and J by 14 bases, and 23 bases separated the two germline ends. The CDR3 runs 15 residues. Germline CDR1 SEHNR, CDR2 FQNEAQ (reference sequence). The CDR3 region has the DNA TGTGCCAGCAGATCTACCCGGCAGAAGAGGGAGACCCTCCACTTT. Encoded protein: CASRSTRQKRETLHF.

The rearrangement uses TRBV6-5 and TRBJ2-5; TRBD2 agrees at 9 bases. Germline assignment: CDR1 MNHEY and CDR2 SVGAGI. V lost 5 bases and J lost 5; bases outside the gene matches: 21. The CDR3 is made up of 19 amino acids. CDR3 sequence reads: CASSGGPAGGHQVWETQYF. The DNA of the CDR3 is TGTGCCAGCAGTGGAGGGCCAGCGGGGGGCCATCAAGTGTGGGAGACCCAGTACTTC.

This CDR3 reads CATPTAYEQYV. CDR3 sequence (DNA): TGTGCCACCCCGACAGCCTACGAGCAGTACGTC. The V and J genes are TRBV24-1 and TRBJ2-7; a possible D gene is TRBD1 (5 bases). This CDR3 is built from 11 residues. The germline V gene has CDR1 KGHDR and CDR2 SFDVKD. V gave up 9 bases and J gave up 2 bases, with 7 bases separating them.

This clonotype has just a few counts. J is TRBJ2-1 and V is TRBV29-1; TRBD2 matches 10 bases. Per the germline V gene, CDR1 is SQVTM and CDR2 is ANQGSEA. This CDR3 is built from 14 residues. The CDR3 DNA reads TGCCCTCGGGTAGGAGCGGGGGGGCGCAATGAGCAGTTCTTC. Translated: CPRVGAGGRNEQFF.

This clonotype turned up a few times. The chain links TRBV7-9 to TRBJ2-3; a weak D match, TRBD2 (7 bases). The CDR3 has 12 residues. V was clipped by 11 bases and J by 5 bases, with 14 bases between them. CDR1 SEHNR and CDR2 FQNEAQ come from the germline V gene (reference sequence). The CDR3 nucleotides read TGTGCCGCCGGGGGGACACGAGATACGCAGTATTTT. It specifies CAAGGTRDTQYF.

V and J are TRBV20-1 and TRBJ2-3, with unresolved D. Trimming took off 3 bases at V and 1 base at J, with 8 bases between the two ends. Germline CDR1 DFQATT, CDR2 SNEGSKA (reference sequence). The CDR3 loop spans 13 amino acids. The CDR3 here is CSASWVGTDTQYF. For the CDR3, the DNA is TGCAGTGCTAGTTGGGTCGGCACAGATACGCAGTATTTT.

This clonotype has just a few counts. V usage is TRBV7-2 and J usage is TRBJ2-2, with TRBD1 matching over 10 bases. Germline V lookup: CDR1 SGHTA, CDR2 FQGNSA. CDR3 length: 14 residues. After removal of 5 bases from V and 7 bases from J, the junction contained 4 bases not matched to a gene. The CDR3 bases are TGTGCCAGCAGCCGACAGGGGGCGGACGGGGAGCTGTTTTTT. This encodes CASSRQGADGELFF.

This clonotype was detected only a few times. The V gene is TRBV19, the J gene TRBJ2-3; D possibly corresponds to TRBD1 (5 bases). In germline, CDR1 is LNHDA, CDR2 SQIVND (reference sequence). CDR3 length: 17 residues. V was clipped by 3 bases and J by 3 bases, with 19 bases between them. The chain's CDR3 is CASSIRSGAGLTDTQYF. The CDR3 coding sequence is TGTGCCAGTAGTATTAGGAGTGGGGCAGGTTTAACAGATACGCAGTATTTT.

Concerning this clonotype: One end of the junction does not line up with germline, which may come from a read error. The V call is TRBV18, the J call TRBJ2-3; 8 bases align to TRBD2. There are 16 residues in the CDR3. The germline gives CDR1 KGHSH, CDR2 LQKENI. CDR3 nucleotide sequence: TGTCCCAGCTCACCCGGACCGGGGGGGCCCGCAGATACGCAGTATTTT. As protein: CPSSPGPGGPADTQYF.

This clonotype was counted only a few times. The chain couples TRBV6-5 to TRBJ1-5, with a tentative D call TRBD1 (5 bases). The length of the CDR3 is 14 residues. V dropped 10 bases and J dropped 0 bases, with 13 bases sitting between them. In germline, CDR1 is MNHEY, CDR2 SVGAGI. The chain's CDR3 is CATRAGYSNQPQHF. CDR3 coding DNA: TGTGCCACCAGGGCAGGGTATAGCAATCAGCCCCAGCATTTT.

The V gene is TRBV5-1, the J gene TRBJ2-1; D is possibly TRBD2 (6 bases). Trimming took 4 bases from V and 10 from J, leaving 15 bases between them. This CDR3 spans 13 amino acids. Germline assignment: CDR1 SGHRS and CDR2 YFSETQ. CDR3 loop: CASSPTSGAEQFF. As DNA, the CDR3 is TGCGCCAGCAGCCCGACTAGTGGGGCGGAGCAGTTCTTC.

This chain uses TRBV10-3 with TRBJ2-6; D perhaps matches TRBD2 (5 bases). Germline CDR1 ENHRY, CDR2 SYGVKD. The CDR3 covers 13 residues. Trimming took off 7 bases at V and 2 bases at J, with 6 bases between the two ends. The CDR3: CAINGAGANVLTF. In DNA, the CDR3 is TGTGCCATCAACGGGGCTGGGGCCAACGTCCTGACTTTC.

The sample holds a few counts of this clonotype. The chain uses TRBV28 and TRBJ2-3, with D unresolved. The CDR3 consists of 11 residues. Germline-derived CDR1 and CDR2 are MDHEN and SYDVKM. Trimming removed 7 bases from V and 6 bases from J, with 8 bases in between. The CDR3 DNA reads as TGTGCCAGCATAAGCAGCGATACGCAGTATTTT. Amino acids: CASISSDTQYF.

The chain joins TRBV7-4 to TRBJ1-2; 7 nucleotides match TRBD1. Looked up from germline, CDR1 is SGHVT and CDR2 is SQSDAQ. The CDR3 spans 14 residues. V was clipped by 4 bases and J by 4 bases; unmatched bases: 6. This chain's CDR3 is CASSSDRIIYGYTF. CDR3 DNA: TGTGCCAGCAGCTCGGACAGGATAATCTATGGCTACACCTTC.

This clonotype has more than one count but fewer than ten. The V call is TRBV11-2, the J call TRBJ1-1, with D hard to call. The V gene lost 5 bases and the J gene lost 8 bases, with 18 bases spanning the gap. Germline V gives CDR1 SGHAT, CDR2 FQNNGV. The CDR3 is made up of 14 amino acids. Here the CDR3 reads CASSPREGPREAFF. The CDR3 DNA is TGTGCCAGCAGCCCAAGGGAGGGTCCCCGGGAAGCTTTCTTT.

This clonotype came up many times. The V gene is TRBV6-6, the J gene TRBJ1-1; 8 positions agree with TRBD1. CDR3 length: 13 amino acids. Germline V gives CDR1 MNHNY, CDR2 SVGAGI (reference sequence). V was pared by 2 bases and J by 8 bases, with 4 bases of the junction left unmatched. This CDR3 is CASSYQGAWEAFF. The CDR3 bases are TGTGCCAGCAGTTACCAGGGGGCTTGGGAAGCTTTCTTT.

The chain combines TRBV18 with TRBJ1-4; 10 bases fit TRBD1. CDR1 is KGHSH and CDR2 is LQKENI in the germline V gene. V shed 2 bases and J 2 bases; nucleotides not matched to a gene: 5. This CDR3 spans 17 amino acids. The CDR3 coding sequence is TGTGCCAGCTCACCAGTGGGACAGGGGATGACTAATGAAAAACTGTTTTTT. Residues: CASSPVGQGMTNEKLFF.

This clonotype was seen only a few times. The chain is built from TRBV5-1 and TRBJ2-5; no definite D call. V lost 0 bases and J lost 3, with 12 bases in between. This CDR3 has 15 amino acids. CDR1 and CDR2 from the germline V gene are SGHRS and YFSETQ. CDR3 in amino acids: CASSLARRIEETQYF. DNA for the CDR3: TGCGCCAGCAGCTTGGCTAGGCGGATCGAAGAGACCCAGTACTTC.

This clonotype has only a few counts. The CDR3 DNA is TGTGCCAGCAGCCAACAGGGGGCCGCAACTGAAGCTTTCTTT. It yields the protein CASSQQGAATEAFF. The chain joins TRBV7-2 to TRBJ1-1, with TRBD1 identical over 9 bases. The CDR3 is 14 amino acids. CDR1 and CDR2 (germline): SGHTA, FQGNSA. V shed 5 bases, J shed 5 bases, and the junction held 6 bases outside the gene matches.

This clonotype was picked up a small number of times. The chain recombines TRBV7-9 with TRBJ1-2; D gene uncertain. Trimming removed 2 bases from V and 4 bases from J, with 17 bases in between. The length of the CDR3 is 16 residues. Germline V lookup: CDR1 SEHNR, CDR2 FQNEAQ (reference sequence). CDR3 region: CASSLSSEQLSYGYTF. For the CDR3, the DNA is TGTGCCAGCAGCTTAAGCTCTGAACAACTGTCCTATGGCTACACCTTC.